This record covers a single TCR beta chain. Its antigen is unidentified. This sample stems from a study of cytomegalovirus exposure and HLA in healthy donors. The CDR3 runs to 12 residues. V gave up 8 bases and J gave up 5 bases, with 9 bases separating them. CDR1 is KGHSH, CDR2 LQKENI, per germline. Broader study findings: Some V segments could not be told apart, so they were left out, TRBV6-2 and TRBV6-3 among them. CMV serostatus alone was available as immune exposure information.

60 Vbeta and 13 Jbeta primers were used in PCR. The repertoire was sequenced with immunoSEQ multiplex PCR; TCRdb's copy has only in-frame clones and lacks some. The sample carries 95,000 to 110,000 clones, roughly 70% recorded once. Material for sequencing was PBMCs. This chain uses TRBV18 with TRBJ2-2, with unresolved D. The receptor's source is a woman in her fifties or sixties in good health and CMV-seronegative. CDR3 sequence (DNA): TGTGCCAGCCTGCCCGAGACCGGGGAGCTGTTTTTT. Amino acid sequence: CASLPETGELFF.